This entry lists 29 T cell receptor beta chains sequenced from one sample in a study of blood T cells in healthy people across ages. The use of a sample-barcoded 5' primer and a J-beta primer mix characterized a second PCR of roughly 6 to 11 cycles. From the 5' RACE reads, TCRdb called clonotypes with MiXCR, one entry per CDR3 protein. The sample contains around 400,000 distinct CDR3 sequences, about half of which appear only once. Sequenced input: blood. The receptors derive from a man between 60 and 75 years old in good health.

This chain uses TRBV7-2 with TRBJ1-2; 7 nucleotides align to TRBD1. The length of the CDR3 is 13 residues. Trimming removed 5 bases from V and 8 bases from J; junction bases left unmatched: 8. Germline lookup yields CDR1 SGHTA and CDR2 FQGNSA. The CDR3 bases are TGTGCCAGCAGCCCCGGGAGGGGGCGAGGCTACACCTTC. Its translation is CASSPGRGRGYTF.

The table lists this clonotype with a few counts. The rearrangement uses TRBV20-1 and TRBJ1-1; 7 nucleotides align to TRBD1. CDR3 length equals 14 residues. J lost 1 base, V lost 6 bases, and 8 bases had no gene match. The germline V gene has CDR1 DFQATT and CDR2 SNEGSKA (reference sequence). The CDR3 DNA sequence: TGCAGTGCCACGACAGGGAGGGCGAACACTGAAGCTTTCTTT. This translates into CSATTGRANTEAFF.

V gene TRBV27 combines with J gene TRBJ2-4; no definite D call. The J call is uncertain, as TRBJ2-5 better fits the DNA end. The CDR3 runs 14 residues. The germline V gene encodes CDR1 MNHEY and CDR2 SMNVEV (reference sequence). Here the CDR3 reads CASRTSGSQETQYF. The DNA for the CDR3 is TGTGCCAGCAGGACGTCAGGCAGCCAAGAGACCCAGTACTTC.

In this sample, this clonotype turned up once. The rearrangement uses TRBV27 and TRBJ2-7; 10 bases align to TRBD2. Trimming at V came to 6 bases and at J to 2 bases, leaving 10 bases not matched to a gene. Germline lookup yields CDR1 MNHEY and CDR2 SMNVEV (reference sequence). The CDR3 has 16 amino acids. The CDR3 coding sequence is TGTGCCAGCAGCCCACCTCGGACTAGCGGTACCTACGAGCAGTACTTC. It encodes CASSPPRTSGTYEQYF.

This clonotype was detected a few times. The CDR3 sequence: CASSYPAGGTGELFF. The CDR3 coding sequence is TGTGCCAGCAGTTACCCAGCAGGGGGTACCGGGGAGCTGTTTTTT. The genes are TRBV6-2 or TRBV6-3 and TRBJ2-2, with 7 bases fitting TRBD1. Trimming cost V 2 bases and J 5 bases; bases outside gene matches: 5. The CDR3 extends over 15 amino acids. Germline V CDR1 and CDR2: MNHEY, SVGEGT.

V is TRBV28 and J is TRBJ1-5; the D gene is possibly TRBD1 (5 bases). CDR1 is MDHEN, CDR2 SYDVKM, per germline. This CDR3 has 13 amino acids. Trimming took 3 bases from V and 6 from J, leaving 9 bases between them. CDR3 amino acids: CASSFRGFQPQHF. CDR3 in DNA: TGTGCCAGCAGTTTCCGGGGGTTTCAGCCCCAGCATTTT.

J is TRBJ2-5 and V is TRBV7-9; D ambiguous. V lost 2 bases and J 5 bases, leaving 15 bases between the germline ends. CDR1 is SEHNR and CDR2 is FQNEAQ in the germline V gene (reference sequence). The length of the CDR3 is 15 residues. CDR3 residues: CASSLSQTPAETQYF. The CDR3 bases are TGTGCCAGCAGCTTATCCCAGACACCTGCGGAGACCCAGTACTTC.

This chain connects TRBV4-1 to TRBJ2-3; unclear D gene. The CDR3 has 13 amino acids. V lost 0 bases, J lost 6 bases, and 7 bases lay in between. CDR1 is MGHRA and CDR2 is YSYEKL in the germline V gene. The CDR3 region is CASSQDSPDTQYF. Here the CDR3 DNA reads TGCGCCAGCAGCCAAGACTCCCCGGATACGCAGTATTTT.

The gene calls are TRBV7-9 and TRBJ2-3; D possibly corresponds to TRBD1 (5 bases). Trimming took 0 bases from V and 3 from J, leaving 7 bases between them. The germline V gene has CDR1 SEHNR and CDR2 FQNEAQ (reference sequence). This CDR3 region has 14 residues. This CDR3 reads CASSLASGTDTQYF. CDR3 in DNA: TGTGCCAGCAGCTTAGCCTCAGGGACAGATACGCAGTATTTT.

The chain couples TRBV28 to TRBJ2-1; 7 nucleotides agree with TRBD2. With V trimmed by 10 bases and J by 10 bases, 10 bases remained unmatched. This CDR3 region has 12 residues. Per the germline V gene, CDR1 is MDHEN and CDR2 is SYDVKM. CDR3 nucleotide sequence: TGTGCCACCGGGGCTCTGGGGGGGGAGCAGTTCTTC. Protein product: CATGALGGEQFF.

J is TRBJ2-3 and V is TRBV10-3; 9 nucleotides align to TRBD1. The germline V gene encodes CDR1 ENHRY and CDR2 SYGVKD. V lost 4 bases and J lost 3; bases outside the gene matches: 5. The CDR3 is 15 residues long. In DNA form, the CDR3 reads TGTGCCATCAGTGCTGGGACAGGGCGGACAGATACGCAGTATTTT. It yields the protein CAISAGTGRTDTQYF.

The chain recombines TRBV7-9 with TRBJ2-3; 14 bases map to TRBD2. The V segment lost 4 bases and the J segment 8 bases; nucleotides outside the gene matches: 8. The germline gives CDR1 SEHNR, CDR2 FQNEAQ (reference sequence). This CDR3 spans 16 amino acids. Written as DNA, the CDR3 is TGTGCCAGCAGCTCCGGACTAGCGGGAGGAGGGGGTACGCAGTATTTT. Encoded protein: CASSSGLAGGGGTQYF.

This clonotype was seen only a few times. CDR3 in DNA: TGCAGTGCTGGGGACTGGAGAGGCACAGATACGCAGTATTTT. Protein: CSAGDWRGTDTQYF. The chain uses TRBV20-1 and TRBJ2-3; D possibly corresponds to TRBD2 (6 bases). The germline gives CDR1 DFQATT, CDR2 SNEGSKA (reference sequence). Trimming removed 5 bases from V and 1 base from J, with 13 bases in between. The CDR3 is made up of 14 amino acids.

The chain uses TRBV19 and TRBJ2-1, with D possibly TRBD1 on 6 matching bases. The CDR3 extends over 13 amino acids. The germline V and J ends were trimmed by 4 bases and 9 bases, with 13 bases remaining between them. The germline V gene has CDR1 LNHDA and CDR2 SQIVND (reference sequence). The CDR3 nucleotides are TGTGCCAGTAGTAAAGACAGGTGGAGTGAGCAGTTCTTC. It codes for CASSKDRWSEQFF.

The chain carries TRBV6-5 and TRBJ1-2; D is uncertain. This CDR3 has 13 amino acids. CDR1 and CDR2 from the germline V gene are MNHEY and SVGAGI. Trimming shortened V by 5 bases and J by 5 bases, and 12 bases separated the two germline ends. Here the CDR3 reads CASSDSGIYGYTF. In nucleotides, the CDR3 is TGTGCCAGCAGTGATTCCGGAATTTATGGCTACACCTTC.

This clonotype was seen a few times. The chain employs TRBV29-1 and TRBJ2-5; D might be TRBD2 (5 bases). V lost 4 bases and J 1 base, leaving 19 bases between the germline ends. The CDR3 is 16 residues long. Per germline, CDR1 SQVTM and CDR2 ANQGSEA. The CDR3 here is CSVGHAGGPSQETQYF. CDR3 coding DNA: TGCAGCGTTGGGCACGCTGGAGGCCCTTCCCAAGAGACCCAGTACTTC.

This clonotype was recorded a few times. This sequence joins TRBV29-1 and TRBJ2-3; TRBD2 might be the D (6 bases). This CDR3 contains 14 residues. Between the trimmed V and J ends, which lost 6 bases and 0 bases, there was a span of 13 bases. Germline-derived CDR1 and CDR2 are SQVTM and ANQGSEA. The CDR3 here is CSVTSPASTDTQYF. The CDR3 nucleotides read TGCAGCGTGACTAGTCCGGCTAGCACAGATACGCAGTATTTT.

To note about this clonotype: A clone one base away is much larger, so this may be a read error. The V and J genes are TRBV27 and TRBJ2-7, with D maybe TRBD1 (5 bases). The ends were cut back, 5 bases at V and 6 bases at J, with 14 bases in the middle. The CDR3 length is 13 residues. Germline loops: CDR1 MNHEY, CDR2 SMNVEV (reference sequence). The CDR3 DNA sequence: TGTGCCAGCAGTGTCCCGTTAGGGGCCGAGCAGTACTTC. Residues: CASSVPLGAEQYF.

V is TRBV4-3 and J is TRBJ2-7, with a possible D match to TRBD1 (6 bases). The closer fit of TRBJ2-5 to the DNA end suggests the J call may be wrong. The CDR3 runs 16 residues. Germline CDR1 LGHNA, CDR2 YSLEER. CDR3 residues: CASSHSPGDGLETQYF. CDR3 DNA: TGCGCCAGCAGCCATTCCCCAGGGGACGGCTTGGAGACCCAGTACTTC.

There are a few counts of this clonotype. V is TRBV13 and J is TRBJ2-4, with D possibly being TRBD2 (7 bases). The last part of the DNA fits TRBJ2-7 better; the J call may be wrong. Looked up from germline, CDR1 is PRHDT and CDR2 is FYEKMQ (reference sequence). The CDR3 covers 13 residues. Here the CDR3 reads CASSRGGPYEQYF. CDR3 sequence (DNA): TGTGCCAGCAGCAGGGGGGGCCCCTACGAGCAGTACTTC.

The CDR3 here is CSARIGQGAIVSSYNEQFF. CDR3 in DNA: TGCAGTGCTAGGATAGGGCAGGGGGCAATCGTGAGCTCCTACAATGAGCAGTTCTTC. The chain links TRBV20-1 to TRBJ2-1; 8 bases are a match to TRBD1. In germline, CDR1 is DFQATT, CDR2 SNEGSKA (reference sequence). The CDR3 covers 19 residues. V lost 3 bases, J lost 0 bases, and 16 bases stayed unmatched.

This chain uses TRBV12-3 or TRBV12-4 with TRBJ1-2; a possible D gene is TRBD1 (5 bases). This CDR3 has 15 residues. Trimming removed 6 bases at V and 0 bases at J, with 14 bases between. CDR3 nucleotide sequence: TGTGCCAGCAGGGAACCCGGGACCGCTAACTATGGCTACACCTTC. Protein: CASREPGTANYGYTF.

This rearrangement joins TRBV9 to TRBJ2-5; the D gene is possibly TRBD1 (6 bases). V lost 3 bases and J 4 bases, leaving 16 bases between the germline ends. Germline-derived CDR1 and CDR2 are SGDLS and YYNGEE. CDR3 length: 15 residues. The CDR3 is CASSALTGMGETQYF. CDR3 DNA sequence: TGTGCCAGCAGCGCCCTAACAGGGATGGGAGAGACCCAGTACTTC.

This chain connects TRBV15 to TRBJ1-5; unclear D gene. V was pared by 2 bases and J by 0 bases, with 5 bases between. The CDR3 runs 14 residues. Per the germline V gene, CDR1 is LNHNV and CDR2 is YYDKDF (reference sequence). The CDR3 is CATSRQYSNQPQHF. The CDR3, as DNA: TGTGCCACCAGCAGACAGTATAGCAATCAGCCCCAGCATTTT.

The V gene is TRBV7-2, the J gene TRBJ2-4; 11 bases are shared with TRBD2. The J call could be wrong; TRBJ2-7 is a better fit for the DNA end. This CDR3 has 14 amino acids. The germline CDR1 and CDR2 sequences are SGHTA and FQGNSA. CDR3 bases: TGTGCCAGCAGCCATACTAGCGGGAGATACGAGCAGTACTTC. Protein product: CASSHTSGRYEQYF.

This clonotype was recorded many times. The CDR3 reads CSAREPHRAQETQYF. The CDR3 region has the DNA TGCAGTGCTAGAGAACCCCACAGAGCCCAAGAGACCCAGTACTTC. The chain employs TRBV20-1 and TRBJ2-5, with D unclear. Trimming pared 0 bases from V and 1 base from J, leaving 12 bases between. Germline V lookup: CDR1 DFQATT, CDR2 SNEGSKA (reference sequence). The CDR3 extends over 15 amino acids.

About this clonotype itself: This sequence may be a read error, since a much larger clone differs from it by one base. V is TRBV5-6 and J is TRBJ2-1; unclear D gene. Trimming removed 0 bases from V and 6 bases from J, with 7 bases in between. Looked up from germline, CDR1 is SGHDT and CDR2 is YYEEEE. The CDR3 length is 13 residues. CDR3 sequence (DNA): TGTGCCAGCAGCTTGGGATACTGCAATGAGCAGTTCTTC. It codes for CASSLGYCNEQFF.

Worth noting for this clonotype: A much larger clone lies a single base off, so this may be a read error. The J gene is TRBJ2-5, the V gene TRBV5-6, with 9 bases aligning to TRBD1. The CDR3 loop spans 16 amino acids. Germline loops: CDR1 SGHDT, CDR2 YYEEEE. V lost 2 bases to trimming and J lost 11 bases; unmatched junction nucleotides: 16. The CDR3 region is CASSFPGTGSPNEQYF. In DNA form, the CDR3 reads TGTGCCAGCAGCTTCCCCGGGACAGGGTCACCAAATGAGCAGTACTTC.

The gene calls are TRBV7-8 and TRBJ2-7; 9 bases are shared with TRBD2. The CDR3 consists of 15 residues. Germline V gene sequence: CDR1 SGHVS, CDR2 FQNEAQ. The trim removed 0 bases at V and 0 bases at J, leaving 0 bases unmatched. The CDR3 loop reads CASSLASGSSYEQYF. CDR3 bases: TGTGCCAGCAGCTTAGCTAGCGGGAGCTCCTACGAGCAGTACTTC.